The rows below give T cell receptor beta chains drawn from one sample of a study of PD-1 blockade in classical Hodgkin lymphoma. Method: immunoSEQ multiplex PCR; TCRdb's copy keeps in-frame clones and lacks some. The data show 25,000 to 35,000 clones, with approximately 85% seen just once and around 2.4% held by the top ten. The starting material was CD4+ T cells from blood, obtained before the fourth cycle of nivolumab. These receptors all come from a human donor with classical Hodgkin lymphoma. Each CDR3 is given with its conserved first and last residue.

j_gene: TRBJ2-7
v_gene: TRBV11-2
CDR3aa: CASSLVGTPNYEQYF

j_gene: TRBJ1-2
v_gene: TRBV4-1
CDR3aa: CASSQGPGQLPNYGYTF

j_gene: TRBJ1-1
v_gene: TRBV7-2
CDR3aa: CASSLDSVNTEAFF

j_gene: TRBJ2-3
v_gene: TRBV6-4
CDR3aa: CASSDSGGADTQYF

j_gene: TRBJ2-1
v_gene: TRBV20-1
CDR3aa: CSGGSGVVQFF

j_gene: TRBJ2-2
v_gene: TRBV7-9
CDR3aa: CASSPDGVFTGELFF

j_gene: TRBJ2-1
v_gene: TRBV18
CDR3aa: CASSPNWNEQFF

j_gene: TRBJ2-5
v_gene: TRBV27
CDR3aa: CASSEAGGPGTQYF

j_gene: TRBJ2-3
v_gene: TRBV5-1
CDR3aa: CASSSEIVGPHPTDTQYF

j_gene: TRBJ2-5
v_gene: TRBV12-2
CDR3aa: CASRPRRVKMTQYF

j_gene: TRBJ1-4
v_gene: TRBV6-6
CDR3aa: CASSSGLNEKLFF

j_gene: TRBJ2-7
v_gene: TRBV19
CDR3aa: CASSRTSGINEQYF

j_gene: TRBJ2-7
v_gene: TRBV7-2
CDR3aa: CASSLLSRDTYEQYF

j_gene: TRBJ1-4
v_gene: TRBV9
CDR3aa: CASSVGGGANEKLFF

j_gene: TRBJ2-7
v_gene: TRBV5-6
CDR3aa: CASSWGQAHEQYF

j_gene: TRBJ1-2
v_gene: TRBV2
CDR3aa: CASSAEAGGSYGYTF

j_gene: TRBJ2-6
v_gene: TRBV9
CDR3aa: CASSVGRSGANVLTF

j_gene: TRBJ2-3
v_gene: TRBV19
CDR3aa: CASSIRASGRTSTDTQYF

j_gene: TRBJ1-1
v_gene: TRBV2
CDR3aa: CASSGDRVEMNTEAFF

j_gene: TRBJ2-7
v_gene: TRBV2
CDR3aa: CASSDQDFGRYEQYF

j_gene: TRBJ2-3
v_gene: TRBV25-1
CDR3aa: CASSEATTGGRETDTQYF

j_gene: .
v_gene: TRBV9
CDR3aa: CASSVGQGPYEQYF

j_gene: TRBJ1-5
v_gene: TRBV7-8
CDR3aa: CASSSDRLYSNQPQHF

j_gene: TRBJ1-2
v_gene: TRBV10-3
CDR3aa: CAISVSGQGEGYTF

j_gene: TRBJ2-2
v_gene: TRBV6-5
CDR3aa: CASSFDSKAGTGELFF

j_gene: TRBJ1-1
v_gene: TRBV6-5
CDR3aa: CASSYAGTANTEAFF

j_gene: TRBJ2-3
v_gene: TRBV18
CDR3aa: CASSPRAGVTDTQYF

j_gene: TRBJ2-1
v_gene: TRBV19
CDR3aa: CASSTKSGRWQFF

j_gene: TRBJ2-7
v_gene: TRBV11-3
CDR3aa: CASSCVPYEQYF

j_gene: TRBJ1-2
v_gene: TRBV5-1
CDR3aa: CASGENYGYTF

j_gene: TRBJ1-1
v_gene: TRBV25-1
CDR3aa: CASSESLRQSPDGTEAFF

j_gene: TRBJ1-6
v_gene: TRBV4-1
CDR3aa: CASSQVGGMSPLHF